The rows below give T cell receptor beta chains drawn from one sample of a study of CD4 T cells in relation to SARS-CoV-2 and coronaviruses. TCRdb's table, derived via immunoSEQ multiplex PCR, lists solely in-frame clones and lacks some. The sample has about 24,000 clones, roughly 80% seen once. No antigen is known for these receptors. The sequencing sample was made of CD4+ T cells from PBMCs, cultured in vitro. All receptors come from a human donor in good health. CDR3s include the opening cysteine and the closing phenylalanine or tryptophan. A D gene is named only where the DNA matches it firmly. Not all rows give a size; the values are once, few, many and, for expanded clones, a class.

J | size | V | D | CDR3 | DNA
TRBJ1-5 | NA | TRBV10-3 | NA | CAIGQNGQPQHF | TGTGCCATCGGACAGAACGGACAGCCCCAGCATTTT
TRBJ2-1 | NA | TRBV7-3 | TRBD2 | CASSKTSDPGHEQFF | TGTGCCAGCAGTAAGACTAGCGACCCCGGGCATGAGCAGTTCTTC
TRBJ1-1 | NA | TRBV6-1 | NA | CASSVGQGRNSNTEAFF | TGTGCCAGCAGTGTAGGGCAGGGGAGGAATTCGAACACTGAAGCTTTCTTT
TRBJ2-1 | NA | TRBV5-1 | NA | CASRRAYNEQFF | TGCGCCAGCAGAAGGGCGTACAATGAGCAGTTCTTC
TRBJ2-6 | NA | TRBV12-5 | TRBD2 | CASGLALGGIAGIYSGANVLTF | TGTGCTAGTGGTTTGGCCCTGGGCGGAATAGCGGGAATCTACTCTGGGGCCAACGTCCTGACTTTC
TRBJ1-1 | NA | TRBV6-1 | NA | CASSDKAALNTEAFF | TGTGCCAGCAGTGATAAGGCAGCCTTGAACACTGAAGCTTTCTTT
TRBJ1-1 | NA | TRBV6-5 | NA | CASSFGDNTEAFF | TGTGCCAGCAGTTTTGGTGATAACACTGAAGCTTTCTTT
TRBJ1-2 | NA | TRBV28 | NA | CASSHREGYGYTF | TGTGCCAGCAGTCACAGGGAAGGATATGGCTACACCTTC
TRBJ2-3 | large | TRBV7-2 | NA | CASSLYGDTQYF | TGTGCCAGCAGCTTATACGGAGATACGCAGTATTTT
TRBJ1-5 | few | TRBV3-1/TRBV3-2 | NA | CASSGGRSNQPQHF | TGTGCCAGCAGCGGGGGCCGGAGCAATCAGCCCCAGCATTTT
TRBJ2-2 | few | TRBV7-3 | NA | CASSLFRRSGELFF | TGTGCCAGCAGCTTATTCCGCCGGTCGGGGGAGCTGTTTTTT
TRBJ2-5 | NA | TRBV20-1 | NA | CSASLSGPRETQYF | TGCAGTGCTAGTCTCTCGGGGCCCCGGGAGACCCAGTACTTC
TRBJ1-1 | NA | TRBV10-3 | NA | CAIQNGNTEAFF | TGTGCCATCCAAAACGGGAACACTGAAGCTTTCTTT
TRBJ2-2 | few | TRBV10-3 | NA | CAITQTQNTGELFF | TGTGCCATCACCCAGACACAAAACACCGGGGAGCTGTTTTTT
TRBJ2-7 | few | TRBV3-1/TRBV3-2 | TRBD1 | CASSRRQGPYEQYF | TGTGCCAGCAGCCGTCGACAGGGACCCTACGAGCAGTACTTC
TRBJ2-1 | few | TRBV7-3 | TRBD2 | CASSPWTSGSGSYNEQFF | TGTGCCAGCAGCCCCTGGACTAGCGGGAGTGGGTCCTACAATGAGCAGTTCTTC
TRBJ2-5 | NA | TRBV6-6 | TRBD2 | CASSYSISGKTQYF | TGTGCCAGCAGTTACTCGATAAGCGGGAAGACCCAGTACTTC
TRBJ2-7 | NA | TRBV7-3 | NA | CASSPDGVYEQYF | TGTGCCAGCAGCCCGGACGGAGTTTACGAGCAGTACTTC
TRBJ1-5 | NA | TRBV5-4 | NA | CASSLSGSNQPQHF | TGTGCCAGCAGCTTGAGTGGCAGCAATCAGCCCCAGCATTTT
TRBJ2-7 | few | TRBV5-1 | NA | CASSLNYEQYF | TGCGCCAGCAGCTTGAACTACGAGCAGTACTTC
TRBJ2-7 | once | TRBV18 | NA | CASSRYSVLSYEQYF | TGTGCCAGCTCACGCTACAGCGTGCTCTCCTACGAGCAGTACTTC
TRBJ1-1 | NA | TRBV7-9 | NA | CASSLSGDEAFF | TGTGCCAGCAGCTTATCGGGTGATGAAGCTTTCTTT
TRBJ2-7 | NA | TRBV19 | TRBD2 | CASGTGGSSYEQYF | TGTGCCAGTGGAACGGGAGGCAGCTCCTACGAGCAGTACTTC
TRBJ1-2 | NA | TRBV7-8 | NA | CASSFLAREVANYGYTF | TGTGCCAGCAGCTTTCTAGCCCGAGAGGTGGCTAACTATGGCTACACCTTC
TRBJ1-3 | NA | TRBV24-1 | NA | CATSDPSRGTIYF | TGTGCCACCAGTGATCCCAGTCGTGGCACCATATATTTT
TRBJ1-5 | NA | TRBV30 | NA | CAWSVRPGANQPQHF | TGTGCCTGGAGTGTACGGCCTGGCGCAAATCAGCCCCAGCATTTT
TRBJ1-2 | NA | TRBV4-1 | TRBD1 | CASSLHGDRKAGDYGYTF | TGCGCCAGCAGCCTCCATGGGGACAGGAAGGCAGGCGACTATGGCTACACCTTC
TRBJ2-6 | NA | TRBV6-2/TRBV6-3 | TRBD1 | CASSGQGFDGANVLTF | TGTGCCAGCAGTGGACAGGGGTTTGACGGGGCCAACGTCCTGACTTTC
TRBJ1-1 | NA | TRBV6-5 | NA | CASRPERGHEAFF | TGTGCCAGCAGACCGGAACGGGGGCATGAAGCTTTCTTT